Presented here are 28 T cell receptor beta chains from one specimen sequenced in a study of long-term antiretroviral therapy in people with HIV. It was version v3.0 of the immunoSEQ assay that was run at survey level. Repertoires were generated with immunoSEQ multiplex PCR, while TCRdb's copy carries only in-frame clones and drops some. The sample has more than 15,000 clones, around three quarters seen once. The sample here was unsorted PBMCs, taken 2.9 years after starting antiretroviral therapy. These receptors all stem from a woman aged 30 to 39 with HIV.

The chain employs TRBV27 and TRBJ1-4, with TRBD1 matching over 11 bases. Trimming at V came to 2 bases and at J to 6 bases, leaving 2 bases not matched to a gene. In germline, CDR1 is MNHEY, CDR2 SMNVEV (reference sequence). CDR3 length equals 15 residues. The CDR3 region has the DNA TGTGCCAGCAGTTTAGGGGGACAGGGGGATGAAAAACTGTTTTTT. This sequence encodes CASSLGGQGDEKLFF.

In nucleotides, the CDR3 is TGTGCCAGCAGTTTAGCCGTGACAAGCACAGATACGCAGTATTTT. Protein product: CASSLAVTSTDTQYF. The chain couples TRBV27 to TRBJ2-3, with D uncertain. This CDR3 has 15 amino acids. V shed 2 bases and J shed 0 bases, with 9 bases lying between them. CDR1 and CDR2 from the germline V gene are MNHEY and SMNVEV (reference sequence).

The genes are TRBV14 and TRBJ2-1; TRBD2 matches 7 bases. The CDR3 is 17 residues long. With 5 bases clipped from V and 1 base from J, the junction kept 11 bases outside the gene matches. Germline CDR1 reads SGHDN; CDR2 reads FVKESK. The chain's CDR3 is CASSTKREGGSYNEQFF. In nucleotides, the CDR3 is TGTGCCAGCAGCACAAAAAGGGAGGGTGGGTCCTACAATGAGCAGTTCTTC. The variable domain in full, with the rest retrieved from reference TRBV14 and TRBJ2-1, is EAGVTQFPSHSVIEKGQTVTLRCDPISGHDNLYWYRRVMGKEIKFLLHFVKESKQDESGMPNNRFLAERTGGTYSTLKVQPAELEDSGVYFCASSTKREGGSYNEQFFGPGTRLTVL.

In this sample, this clone turned up once. The J gene is TRBJ1-1, the V gene TRBV27; weak D call: TRBD1 (5 bases). The CDR3 loop spans 15 amino acids. V gave up 0 bases and J gave up 3 bases, with 11 bases separating them. In germline, CDR1 is MNHEY, CDR2 SMNVEV (reference sequence). CDR3 DNA: TGTGCCAGCAGTTTATCGGGACTCCAACACACTGAAGCTTTCTTT. It specifies CASSLSGLQHTEAFF.

The chain carries TRBV10-2 and TRBJ1-1, with D perhaps TRBD1 (6 bases). Looked up from germline, CDR1 is WSHSY and CDR2 is SAAADI. The CDR3 has 14 residues. Trimming took 4 bases from V and 1 from J, leaving 10 bases between them. The CDR3 sequence: CASSAGHKNTEAFF. Here the CDR3 DNA reads TGCGCCAGCAGTGCGGGACACAAGAACACTGAAGCTTTCTTT.

The chain carries TRBV5-1 and TRBJ2-7; 8 bases are a match to TRBD1. V dropped 4 bases and J dropped 7; count of bases not matched to a gene: 10. Germline V gives CDR1 SGHRS, CDR2 YFSETQ. There are 14 residues in the CDR3. For the CDR3, the DNA is TGCGCCAGCAGCGCGACAGGGGCCGTTTGGGAGCAGTACTTC. It codes for CASSATGAVWEQYF.

The V call is TRBV19, the J call TRBJ1-2; 10 nucleotides line up with TRBD1. CDR1 and CDR2 (germline): LNHDA, SQIVND (reference sequence). V lost 3 bases and J lost 4; bases outside the gene matches: 2. CDR3 length: 14 amino acids. This chain's CDR3 is CASSMGQGSYGYTF. CDR3 DNA sequence: TGTGCCAGTAGTATGGGACAGGGGTCCTATGGCTACACCTTC.

The chain links TRBV4-1 to TRBJ1-1; the D is unclear. The CDR3 length is 14 residues. Germline CDR1 is MGHRA and CDR2 is YSYEKL. The V gene lost 8 bases and the J gene lost 1 base, with 14 bases spanning the gap. DNA for the CDR3: TGCGCCAGCTCGCTCGGACCCGCGAACACTGAAGCTTTCTTT. Translation gives CASSLGPANTEAFF.

DNA for the CDR3: TGTGCCAGCAGCTTGAGACAGGCCTCTGGAAACACCATATATTTT. Translated: CASSLRQASGNTIYF. This sequence joins TRBV5-8 and TRBJ1-3, with D possibly being TRBD1 (6 bases). The germline V gene has CDR1 SGHTS and CDR2 YDEGEE. This CDR3 is built from 15 residues. The germline V and J ends were trimmed by 1 base and 0 bases, with 8 bases remaining between them.

This chain connects TRBV19 to TRBJ2-5; TRBD1 agrees at 7 bases. Germline CDR1 LNHDA, CDR2 SQIVND (reference sequence). V shed 5 bases, J shed 4 bases, and the junction held 10 bases outside the gene matches. The CDR3 has 15 amino acids. The CDR3 spells CASSLIDRAGETQYF. DNA of the CDR3: TGTGCCAGTAGTCTGATAGACAGGGCCGGAGAGACCCAGTACTTC.

The chain uses TRBV6-1 and TRBJ2-2; 11 bases agree with TRBD1. Trimming removed 4 bases from V and 5 bases from J; junction bases left unmatched: 9. Germline V gene data show CDR1 as MNHNS and CDR2 as SASEGT. CDR3 length: 17 amino acids. In DNA form, the CDR3 reads TGTGCCAGCAGTGTAACCGGGACAGGGGGACGTACCGGGGAGCTGTTTTTT. This codes for CASSVTGTGGRTGELFF.

The sample holds one count of this clone. V and J are TRBV6-1 and TRBJ2-5; D is possibly TRBD2 (6 bases). Germline values: CDR1 MNHNS, CDR2 SASEGT. V lost 0 bases and J lost 3, with 11 bases in between. CDR3 length: 15 residues. CDR3 nucleotide sequence: TGTGCCAGCAGTGAAGCCTCGACGGGGGAAGAGACCCAGTACTTC. Translation gives CASSEASTGEETQYF.

The chain couples TRBV6-5 to TRBJ2-3; maybe TRBD2 (5 bases). The germline CDR1 and CDR2 sequences are MNHEY and SVGAGI. The CDR3 totals 16 residues. The V end lost 0 bases, the J end lost 0 bases, and 10 bases lay between the germline ends. CDR3 sequence (DNA): TGTGCCAGCAGTTACTCGAGGGCAGGTAGCACAGATACGCAGTATTTT. Its protein product is CASSYSRAGSTDTQYF.

V gene TRBV7-2 combines with J gene TRBJ1-6, with TRBD1 matching over 7 bases. V shed 5 bases and J 1 base; nucleotides not matched to a gene: 14. The CDR3 totals 19 residues. CDR1 and CDR2 from the germline V gene are SGHTA and FQGNSA. The CDR3: CASSLHRQGSGSYNSPLHF. The DNA for the CDR3 is TGTGCCAGCAGCCTTCATAGACAGGGCTCAGGGTCCTATAATTCACCCCTCCACTTT.

This clone is judged large. The gene calls are TRBV4-1 and TRBJ1-2; the D gene is possibly TRBD1 (5 bases). Trimming removed 1 base at V and 7 bases at J, with 19 bases between. The CDR3 is 16 residues long. Germline V gene sequence: CDR1 MGHRA, CDR2 YSYEKL. CDR3 bases: TGCGCCAGCAGCCAAGCTTTTGGCGGGACTGATAGTGGCTACACCTTC. Translation gives CASSQAFGGTDSGYTF.

The rearrangement uses TRBV7-3 and TRBJ2-1, with 9 bases identical to TRBD1. The CDR3 spans 16 residues. The V and J ends lost 2 bases and 0 bases, in that order; junction bases with no gene match: 2. Germline CDR1 reads SGHTA; CDR2 reads FQGTGA. The CDR3 protein is CASSLGTGISYNEQFF. CDR3 nucleotide sequence: TGTGCCAGCAGCTTAGGGACAGGGATCTCCTACAATGAGCAGTTCTTC. Looking up the rest from reference TRBV7-3 and TRBJ2-1 gives the full variable domain: GAGVSQTPSNKVTEKGKYVELRCDPISGHTALYWYRQSLGQGPEFLIYFQGTGAADDSGLPNDRFFAVRPEGSVSTLKIQRTERGDSAVYLCASSLGTGISYNEQFFGPGTRLTVL.

The genes are TRBV5-1 and TRBJ2-5, with TRBD1 matching 9 bases. Germline V lookup: CDR1 SGHRS, CDR2 YFSETQ. The CDR3 is 16 residues long. Trimming took 4 bases from V and 7 from J; bases not matched to a gene: 14. The chain's CDR3 is CASSRRTGADFGTQYF. The CDR3 DNA sequence: TGCGCCAGCAGCCGTCGGACAGGGGCGGATTTCGGGACCCAGTACTTC.

The genes are TRBV25-1 and TRBJ2-4; a weak D match, TRBD2 (5 bases). Trimming stripped 5 bases from V and 1 base from J, with 12 bases between. In germline, CDR1 is MGHDK, CDR2 SYGVNS. The CDR3 runs 15 residues. The CDR3, as DNA: TGTGCCAGCAGTAGAGTCACGGGGGCCAAAAACATTCAGTACTTC. It is translated as CASSRVTGAKNIQYF.

J is TRBJ2-5 and V is TRBV6-5; D is unresolved. Germline CDR1 is MNHEY and CDR2 is SVGAGI. This CDR3 has 14 residues. Deletions cut 0 bases from V and 0 bases from J, with 5 bases between. For the CDR3, the DNA is TGTGCCAGCAGTTACTCGTGGTACCAAGAGACCCAGTACTTC. It codes for CASSYSWYQETQYF.

DNA for the CDR3: TGTGCCAGCAGTAGGGGGGGGCAAGAGACCCAGTACTTC. Its protein product is CASSRGGQETQYF. This rearrangement joins TRBV2 to TRBJ2-5; weak D call: TRBD2 (7 bases). Trimming removed 5 bases from V and 2 bases from J, with 9 bases in between. The CDR3 sequence is 13 residues long. Germline V gene lookup returns CDR1 SNHLY and CDR2 FYNNEI. Variable domain in full (rest from reference TRBV2 and TRBJ2-5): EPEVTQTPSHQVTQMGQEVILRCVPISNHLYFYWYRQILGQKVEFLVSFYNNEISEKSEIFDDQFSVERPDGSNFTLKIRSTKLEDSAMYFCASSRGGQETQYFGPGTRLLVL.

J is TRBJ1-6 and V is TRBV11-2; D unclear. The CDR3 sequence is 13 residues long. V was pared by 1 base and J by 10 bases, with 8 bases between. CDR1 and CDR2 (germline): SGHAT, FQNNGV. CDR3 sequence (DNA): TGTGCCAGCAGCTTAGGGACGTACTCACCCCTCCACTTT. As protein: CASSLGTYSPLHF.

A few counts support this clone. The gene calls are TRBV2 and TRBJ2-1; 11 nucleotides match TRBD2. With 6 bases clipped from V and 10 bases from J, the junction kept 5 bases outside the gene matches. Germline assignment: CDR1 SNHLY and CDR2 FYNNEI. The CDR3 runs 13 residues. DNA for the CDR3: TGTGCCAGCAGGACACTAGCGGGGGAGGAGCAGTTCTTC. It codes for CASRTLAGEEQFF.

The CDR3 loop reads CASSGGGGSGYTF. In nucleotides, the CDR3 is TGTGCCAGCAGTGGGGGGGGCGGGAGTGGCTACACCTTC. V usage is TRBV6-1 and J usage is TRBJ1-2; maybe TRBD1 (6 bases). The CDR3 runs 13 residues. Germline CDR1 reads MNHNS; CDR2 reads SASEGT. Trimming shortened V by 4 bases and J by 7 bases, and 13 bases separated the two germline ends.

The J gene is TRBJ2-7, the V gene TRBV5-1; D gene unclear. V shed 5 bases and J shed 3 bases, with 15 bases lying between them. Germline lookup yields CDR1 SGHRS and CDR2 YFSETQ. The CDR3 is made up of 14 amino acids. Here the CDR3 DNA reads TGCGCCAGCAGTTGGTCCTCTGGGAACTACGAGCAGTACGTC. Translation gives CASSWSSGNYEQYV.

The chain's CDR3 is CASSLAKGDTQYF. The CDR3 nucleotides read TGCGCCAGCAGCCTAGCTAAGGGAGATACGCAGTATTTT. J is TRBJ2-3 and V is TRBV5-1, with D perhaps matching TRBD2 (5 bases). The length of the CDR3 is 13 residues. V lost 4 bases, J lost 5 bases, and 11 bases lay in between. Germline V gives CDR1 SGHRS, CDR2 YFSETQ.

The chain combines TRBV13 with TRBJ2-3, with 7 positions matching TRBD2. The CDR3 totals 15 residues. Germline V gene lookup returns CDR1 PRHDT and CDR2 FYEKMQ (reference sequence). V was clipped by 2 bases and J by 1 base; unmatched bases: 3. The CDR3 spells CASSLRLAGTDTQYF. The CDR3 DNA sequence: TGTGCCAGCAGCTTACGGCTAGCGGGCACAGATACGCAGTATTTT.

The V call is TRBV11-3, the J call TRBJ2-7; a possible D gene is TRBD1 (6 bases). This CDR3 contains 14 residues. CDR1 and CDR2 (germline): SGHNT, YENEEA. The V gene lost 8 bases and the J gene lost 0 bases, with 14 bases spanning the gap. CDR3 amino acids: CASGPTGNSYEQYF. DNA for the CDR3: TGTGCCAGCGGCCCCACAGGGAACTCCTACGAGCAGTACTTC.

The V and J genes are TRBV6-1 and TRBJ2-3; D not certain. The CDR3 is 11 residues long. The V gene's germline CDR1 is MNHNS and CDR2 SASEGT. V lost 2 bases to trimming and J lost 7 bases, with 4 bases between them. In DNA form, the CDR3 reads TGTGCCAGCAGTGAAATATATACGCAGTATTTT. This sequence encodes CASSEIYTQYF.